This TCR beta chain was sequenced for a study of T cell repertoires in cytomegalovirus infection. For the study at large: In public TCR beta signatures, there were indications of both CMV infection and matching HLA type.

Findings of the study overall: CMV-specific HLA-C-restricted TCR beta clonotypes dominated the ex vivo response.

In its sample, this clonotype was seen many times. What it binds is not known. One entry per CDR3 protein, called by TCRdb with MiXCR from the reads. The sample lists approximately 250,000 distinct CDR3 sequences; 12% were seen once. V lost 1 base and J lost 1; bases outside the gene matches: 10. Germline V gene sequence: CDR1 SGHTA, CDR2 FQGNSA. CDR3 length: 18 amino acids. The sequence was obtained from a human donor in good health (CMV status not recorded). Some clones in this sample may be carry-over from other donors' samples. The sequenced sample was PBMCs. This sequence joins TRBV7-2 and TRBJ1-3; 7 bases agree with TRBD1. The CDR3 nucleotides are TGTGCCAGCAGCTTAGAGGGGGCAGGATTAGATTCTGGAAACACCATATATTTT. Its protein product is CASSLEGAGLDSGNTIYF.